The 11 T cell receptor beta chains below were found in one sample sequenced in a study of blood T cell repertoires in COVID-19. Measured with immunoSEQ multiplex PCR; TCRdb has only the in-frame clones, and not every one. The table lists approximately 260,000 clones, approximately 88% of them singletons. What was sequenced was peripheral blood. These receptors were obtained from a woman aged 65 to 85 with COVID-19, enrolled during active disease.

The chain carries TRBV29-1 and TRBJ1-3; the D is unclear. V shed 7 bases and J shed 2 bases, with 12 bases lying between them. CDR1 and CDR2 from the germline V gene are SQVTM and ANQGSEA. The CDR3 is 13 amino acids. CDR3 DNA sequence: TGCAGCGGGACCGGGGAGCCTGGAAACACCATATATTTT. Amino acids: CSGTGEPGNTIYF.

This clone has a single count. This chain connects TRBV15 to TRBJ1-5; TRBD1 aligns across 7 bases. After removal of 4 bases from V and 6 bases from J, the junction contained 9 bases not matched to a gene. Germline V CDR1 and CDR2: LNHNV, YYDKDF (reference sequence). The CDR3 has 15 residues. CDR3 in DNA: TGTGCCACCAGCACCACAGGGGAGGTAACTCAGCCCCAGCATTTT. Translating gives CATSTTGEVTQPQHF.

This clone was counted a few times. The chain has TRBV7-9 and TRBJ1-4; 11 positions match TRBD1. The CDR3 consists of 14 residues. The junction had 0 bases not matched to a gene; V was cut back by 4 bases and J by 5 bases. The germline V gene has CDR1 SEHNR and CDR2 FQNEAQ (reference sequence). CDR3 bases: TGTGCCAGCAGCTGGACAGGGGGCAATGAAAAACTGTTTTTT. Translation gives CASSWTGGNEKLFF.

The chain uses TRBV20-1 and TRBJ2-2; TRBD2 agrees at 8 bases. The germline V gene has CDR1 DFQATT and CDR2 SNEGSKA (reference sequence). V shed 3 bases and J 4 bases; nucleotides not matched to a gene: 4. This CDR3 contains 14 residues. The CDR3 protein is CSASDAGGTGELFF. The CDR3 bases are TGCAGTGCTAGTGATGCGGGAGGCACCGGGGAGCTGTTTTTT.

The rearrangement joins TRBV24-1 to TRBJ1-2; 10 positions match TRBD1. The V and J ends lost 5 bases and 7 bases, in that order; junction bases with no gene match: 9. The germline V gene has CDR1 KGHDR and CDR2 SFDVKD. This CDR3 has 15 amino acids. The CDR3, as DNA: TGTGCCACCAGTGTCGGAGGACAGGGGGTTGGTGGCTACACCTTC. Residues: CATSVGGQGVGGYTF.

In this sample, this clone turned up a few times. CDR3 region: CASSTDGLVGGYEQYF. The CDR3 bases are TGTGCCAGCAGCACCGACGGGCTCGTTGGCGGGTACGAGCAGTACTTC. The J gene is TRBJ2-7, the V gene TRBV5-4, with D perhaps TRBD2 (5 bases). The CDR3 consists of 16 residues. CDR1 is SGHNT and CDR2 is YYREEE in the germline V gene (reference sequence). V lost 4 bases and J 4 bases, leaving 21 bases between the germline ends.

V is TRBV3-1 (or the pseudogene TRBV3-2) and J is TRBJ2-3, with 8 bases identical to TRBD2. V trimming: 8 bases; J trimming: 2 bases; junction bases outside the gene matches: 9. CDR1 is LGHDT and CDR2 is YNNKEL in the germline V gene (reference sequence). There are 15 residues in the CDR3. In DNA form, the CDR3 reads TGTGCCAGCTCCTTCCGCGGGGGGCACACAGATACGCAGTATTTT. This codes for CASSFRGGHTDTQYF.

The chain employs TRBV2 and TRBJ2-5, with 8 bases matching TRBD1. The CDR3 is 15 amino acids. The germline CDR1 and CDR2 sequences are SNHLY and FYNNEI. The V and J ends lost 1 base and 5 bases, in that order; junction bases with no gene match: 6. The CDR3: CASSEGQGARETQYF. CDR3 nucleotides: TGTGCCAGCAGTGAAGGTCAGGGGGCTCGGGAGACCCAGTACTTC.

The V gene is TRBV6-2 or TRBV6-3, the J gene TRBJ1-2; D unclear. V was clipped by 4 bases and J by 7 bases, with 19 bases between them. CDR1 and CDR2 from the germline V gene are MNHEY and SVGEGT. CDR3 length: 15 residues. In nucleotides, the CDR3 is TGTGCCAGCAGTTCCCTCGGATATACTGAGGGTGGCTACACCTTC. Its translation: CASSSLGYTEGGYTF.

DNA for the CDR3: TGTGCCAGCAGCTCCGGGGGTGTAGATACGCAGTATTTT. Encoded protein: CASSSGGVDTQYF. The J gene is TRBJ2-3, the V gene TRBV7-3; a possible D gene is TRBD2 (6 bases). The length of the CDR3 is 13 residues. With 4 bases removed from V and 5 bases from J, the gap between germline ends came to 10 bases. The germline V gene has CDR1 SGHTA and CDR2 FQGTGA.

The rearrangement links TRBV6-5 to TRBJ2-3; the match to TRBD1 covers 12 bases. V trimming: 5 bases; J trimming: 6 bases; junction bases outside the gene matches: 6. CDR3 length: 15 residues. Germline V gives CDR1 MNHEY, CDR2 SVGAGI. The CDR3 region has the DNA TGTGCCAGCAGTAACCGGGACAGGGGGCCGGATACGCAGTATTTT. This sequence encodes CASSNRDRGPDTQYF.